This paragraph covers one TCR beta chain sequence. TCRdb's copy holds only in-frame clones and misses some; the assay was immunoSEQ multiplex PCR. The sample contains about 150,000 clones, roughly 89% of which appear only once. This sample is part of a study of T cell responses to AZD1222 COVID-19 vaccine. V lost 3 bases to trimming and J lost 9 bases, with 12 bases between them. CDR3 length equals 12 residues. Per the germline V gene, CDR1 is MNHNS and CDR2 is SASEGT. The clonotype was recovered from an adult in good health. The J gene is TRBJ2-7, the V gene TRBV6-1; D gene unclear. Sequencing used peripheral blood, obtained on day 0 of AZD1222 vaccination. Written as DNA, the CDR3 is TGTGCCAGCAGTGAGTTGACCGCGCGGCAGTACTTC. Translating it yields CASSELTARQYF.